In its sample, the clone carrying this T cell receptor (beta chain) was seen many times. The antigen is not known. With 9 bases clipped from V and 2 bases from J, the junction kept 4 bases outside the gene matches. The germline V gene encodes CDR1 MNHEY and CDR2 SVGEGT. CDR3 length: 12 amino acids. The sample belongs to a study of T cells in Graves' hyperthyroidism and ophthalmopathy. Template material for amplifying TCR beta CDR3 regions consisted of RNA transcripts. With the HTBI primer set, the TCR CDR3 went through a first round of RT-PCR. In TCRdb, the multiplex PCR reads were re-called with MiXCR into one record per CDR3 protein. This sample has 500,000 or so distinct CDR3 sequences, with 15% to 20% found just once. General study results and limits: The majority of expanded thyroid clonotypes above 0.001 also appeared in blood.

The V call is TRBV6-2 or TRBV6-3, the J call TRBJ2-7; 7 nucleotides line up with TRBD1. Specimen: blood. This sequence was found in a woman in her twenties or thirties with Graves' ophthalmopathy. DNA for the CDR3: TGTGCCAGTGGGGACAGAGCCTACGAGCAGTACTTC. Residues: CASGDRAYEQYF.